Listed below are T cell receptor beta chains from one sample, sequenced in a study of identical twins. Using its own MiXCR run on the 5' RACE reads, TCRdb lists one record per CDR3 protein. The sample lists around 280,000 distinct CDR3 sequences; roughly 8.6% were seen once. The sample was also linked to a second study, of yellow fever vaccine responses in identical twins.

Specimen: memory (CD45RO+) T cells sorted from blood. All receptors come from a woman younger than 35 in good health. Each CDR3 is given with its conserved first and last residue. D genes are given only for firm matches. Expanded clones are given a class, and other clones once, few, many or no size at all.

j_call,clone_size,d_call,v_call,cdr3_nt,cdr3_aa
TRBJ1-6,NA,TRBD1,TRBV13,TGTGCCAGCAGCTCGGACAGGAGGAATTCACCCCTCCACTTT,CASSSDRRNSPLHF
TRBJ1-6,many,NA,TRBV10-3,TGTGCCATCAGTGATCAGCGGAGCTCCTATAATTCACCCCTCCACTTT,CAISDQRSSYNSPLHF
TRBJ2-3,many,TRBD1,TRBV7-8,TGTGCCAGCAGCTTTGGGGACAGGGACACAGATACGCAGTATTTT,CASSFGDRDTDTQYF
TRBJ1-4,NA,NA,TRBV20-1,TGCAGTGCTAGTTACAGGATGGCTAATGAAAAACTGTTTTTT,CSASYRMANEKLFF
TRBJ2-1,many,NA,TRBV5-5,TGTGCCAGCAGCTCGAGATGGGAGCAGTTCTTC,CASSSRWEQFF
TRBJ2-5,NA,NA,TRBV7-2,TGTGCCAGCAGCTTACAGCGGCGCGATGGGGCCCAGTACTTC,CASSLQRRDGAQYF
TRBJ1-5,few,NA,TRBV3-1,TGTGCCAGCAGCCCAGGGGTCTATAGCAATCAGCCCCAGCATTTT,CASSPGVYSNQPQHF
TRBJ2-3,NA,NA,TRBV19,TGTGCCAGTAGTAGGGGGCTAGCGCCCGTTCCAGATACGCAGTATTTT,CASSRGLAPVPDTQYF
TRBJ2-5,NA,TRBD1,TRBV28,TGTGCCAGCAGTTCACCCGGACAGGGGCGATTGGTGGGAGGGCCGATAGAGACCCAGTACTTC,CASSSPGQGRLVGGPIETQYF
TRBJ2-3,many,NA,TRBV6-5,TGTGCCAGCAGTTACCCCGGGAGCACAGATACGCAGTATTTT,CASSYPGSTDTQYF
TRBJ2-1,NA,TRBD2,TRBV19,TGTGCCAGTAGTAAACTAGCGGGAGAGAGTGCCAACAATGAGCAGTTCTTC,CASSKLAGESANNEQFF
TRBJ2-3,NA,TRBD1,TRBV24-1,TGTGCCACCAGTGACTGGGACAGGGGAGGCACAGATACGCAGTATTTT,CATSDWDRGGTDTQYF
TRBJ2-7,many,NA,TRBV7-6,TGTGCCAGCAGCTTTAAGGGCGACGAGCAGTACTTC,CASSFKGDEQYF
TRBJ1-5,many,TRBD1,TRBV4-1,TGCGCCAGCAGCCAACTATTTGACAGGGGGCGTCAGCCCCAGCATTTT,CASSQLFDRGRQPQHF
TRBJ2-1,few,NA,TRBV5-1,TGCGCCAGCAGCGCCAAACAGGTTAACAATGAGCAGTTCTTC,CASSAKQVNNEQFF
TRBJ2-3,few,TRBD1,TRBV6-5,TGTGCCAGCAGTTACTCCGGGACAGGGGTAGATACGCAGTATTTT,CASSYSGTGVDTQYF
TRBJ1-4,NA,TRBD1,TRBV7-9,TGTGCCAGCAGGGCGACAGGGGGCAATGAAAAACTGTTTTTT,CASRATGGNEKLFF
TRBJ2-1,few,TRBD2,TRBV5-1,TGCGCCAGCAGCTTGGCCTCGACTAGCGGGGGAAACAATGAGCAGTTCTTC,CASSLASTSGGNNEQFF
TRBJ2-7,many,TRBD2,TRBV5-1,TGCGCCAGCAGCTTGATGACTAGCGGGGCCTCCTACGAGCAGTACTTC,CASSLMTSGASYEQYF
TRBJ2-3,NA,NA,TRBV20-1,TGCAGTGCTAGCGACGGGGTTTGGGATACGCAGTATTTT,CSASDGVWDTQYF
TRBJ2-7,many,NA,TRBV3-1,TGTGCCAGCAGCCCGGACCGGGAGCAGTACTTC,CASSPDREQYF
TRBJ2-5,many,NA,TRBV6-5,TGTGCCAGCAGTTACACCCCCCGGTCTCCAGAGACCCAGTACTTC,CASSYTPRSPETQYF
TRBJ2-7,NA,NA,TRBV14,TGTGCCAGCAGCCCCGGGTTTCAGCAGTACTTC,CASSPGFQQYF
TRBJ2-3,few,NA,TRBV28,TGTGCCAGCAGCCTAGGAGGATCTAGCGAGGAGTCAGATACGCAGTATTTT,CASSLGGSSEESDTQYF
TRBJ2-5,NA,TRBD2,TRBV11-2,TGTGCCAGCAGCTTGACTAGCGGGGGGGCCGCACAGACCCAGTACTTC,CASSLTSGGAAQTQYF
TRBJ1-3,many,TRBD1,TRBV9,TGTGCCAGCAGCAATGTCCCCGGGACAGGGTCTGGAAACACCATATATTTT,CASSNVPGTGSGNTIYF
TRBJ2-1,NA,TRBD2,TRBV2,TGTGCCAGCAGTCCAAGACTAGCGGGTCCCGGTGAGCAGTTCTTC,CASSPRLAGPGEQFF
TRBJ1-3,NA,NA,TRBV2,TGTGCCAGCAGGCTTGACAGGATCTCTGGAAACACCATATATTTT,CASRLDRISGNTIYF
TRBJ2-3,many,TRBD2,TRBV24-1,TGTGCCACCAGTGTGGGGACTAGCGGGGGGGCGACGCAGTATTTT,CATSVGTSGGATQYF
TRBJ1-1,many,NA,TRBV27,TGTGCCAGCAAAGGGGCAACTTCGAACACTGAAGCTTTCTTT,CASKGATSNTEAFF
TRBJ2-7,many,TRBD1,TRBV3-1,TGTGCCAGCAGTCTTGGACAGGGGACGTCCTACGAGCAGTACTTC,CASSLGQGTSYEQYF
TRBJ1-1,few,TRBD1,TRBV20-1,TGCAACCCGACAGGGGACACTGAAGCTTTCTTT,CNPTGDTEAFF
TRBJ1-5,many,NA,TRBV12-3/TRBV12-4,TGTGCCAGCAGTTTCAACGCATGGCAGCCCCAGCATTTT,CASSFNAWQPQHF
TRBJ1-3,few,NA,TRBV20-1,TGCAGTGCTAAGCTCGGGGCCGGAAACACCATATATTTT,CSAKLGAGNTIYF
TRBJ2-5,NA,TRBD2,TRBV7-8,TGTGCCAGCAGCTTAGGGAGACTAGCCAACCCGCCCGGGGAGACCCAGTACTTC,CASSLGRLANPPGETQYF
TRBJ2-1,few,NA,TRBV10-1,TGCGCCAGCAGTGAAGGGGACCGTAATGAGCAGTTCTTC,CASSEGDRNEQFF
TRBJ1-1,few,TRBD1,TRBV7-9,TGTGCCAGCAGCTTAGGGGGACAGCTCCGGGAAGCTTTCTTT,CASSLGGQLREAFF
TRBJ2-1,NA,NA,TRBV5-1,TGCGCCAGCAGCTTGTCCAGGGGGGTAGTAAATGAGCAGTTCTTC,CASSLSRGVVNEQFF
TRBJ2-2,NA,TRBD2,TRBV20-1,TGCAGTGCGGCCCTAGCGGGAAGGAACACCGGGGAGCTGTTTTTT,CSAALAGRNTGELFF
TRBJ2-1,few,TRBD2,TRBV5-1,TGCGCCAGCAGCCCCACTAGCGGGGGGCAGTTCTTC,CASSPTSGGQFF
TRBJ1-5,NA,NA,TRBV6-5,TGTGCCAGCAGTTGGGACGGACGGAGCAATCAGCCCCAGCATTTT,CASSWDGRSNQPQHF
TRBJ2-2,NA,TRBD1,TRBV20-1,TGCAGTGCGAAAGGACAGGGGAACACCGGGGAGCTGTTTTTT,CSAKGQGNTGELFF
TRBJ1-6,few,NA,TRBV28,TGTGCCAGCAGTACGTGGACAGTTAGGGAGAGCTCCTATAATTCACCCCTCCACTTT,CASSTWTVRESSYNSPLHF
TRBJ2-5,many,TRBD2,TRBV20-1,TGCAGTGCTCGGATGGCTAGCGGGAGGGAAGAGACCCAGTACTTC,CSARMASGREETQYF
TRBJ2-1,many,NA,TRBV7-2,TGTGCCAGCAGCTACAGACCCCAGAGCTCCTACAATGAGCAGTTCTTC,CASSYRPQSSYNEQFF
TRBJ1-1,many,NA,TRBV12-3/TRBV12-4,TGTGCCAGCAGTTTATTATATCCTGAAGCTTTCTTT,CASSLLYPEAFF
TRBJ1-1,many,NA,TRBV10-2,TGCGCCAGCAGCGAGAGGGTACGGAACACTGAAGCTTTCTTT,CASSERVRNTEAFF
TRBJ2-5,many,NA,TRBV29-1,TGCAGCGTTGCGTACAGCGGAGAGACCCAGTACTTC,CSVAYSGETQYF